This TCR beta chain originates from a study of molecular identifiers for immune sequencing clone quantification. TCRdb reprocessed the PCR reads via MiXCR and lists one record per CDR3 protein. The sample lists fewer than 100,000 distinct CDR3 sequences, around 20% occurring once. This clonotype showed up many times. The clonotype was recovered from a human donor in good health. Some libraries in this study had Jurkat cell RNA spiked in. The source material was naive CD8+ T cells from blood, with Jurkat cell RNA spiked in. Subset here: FACS-sorted CD8+CD4-CCR7+CD45RA+ naive T cells.

The CDR3 reads CASSPTQGSDTQYF. The CDR3 nucleotides are TGTGCCAGCTCCCCGACACAGGGGTCGGATACGCAGTATTTT. V is TRBV7-9 and J is TRBJ2-3, with 7 positions matching TRBD1. With V trimmed by 8 bases and J by 6 bases, 11 bases remained unmatched. Germline CDR1 is SEHNR and CDR2 is FQNEAQ (reference sequence). The CDR3 sequence is 14 residues long.